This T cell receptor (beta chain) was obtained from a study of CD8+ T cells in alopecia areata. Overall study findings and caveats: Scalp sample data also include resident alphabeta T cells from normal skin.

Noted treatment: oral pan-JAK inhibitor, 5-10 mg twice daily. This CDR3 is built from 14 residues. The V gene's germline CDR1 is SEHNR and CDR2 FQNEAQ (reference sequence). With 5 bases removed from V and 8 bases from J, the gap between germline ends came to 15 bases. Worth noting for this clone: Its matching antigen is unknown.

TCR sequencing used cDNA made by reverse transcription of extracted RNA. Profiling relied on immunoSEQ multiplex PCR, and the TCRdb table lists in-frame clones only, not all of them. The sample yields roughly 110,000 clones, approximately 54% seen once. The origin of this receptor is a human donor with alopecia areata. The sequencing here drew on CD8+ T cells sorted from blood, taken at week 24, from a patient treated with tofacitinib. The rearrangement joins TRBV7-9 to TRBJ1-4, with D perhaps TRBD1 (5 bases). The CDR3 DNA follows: TGTGCCAGCAGCACGGGACGCTTAAGGGAAAAACTGTTTTTT. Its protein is CASSTGRLREKLFF.